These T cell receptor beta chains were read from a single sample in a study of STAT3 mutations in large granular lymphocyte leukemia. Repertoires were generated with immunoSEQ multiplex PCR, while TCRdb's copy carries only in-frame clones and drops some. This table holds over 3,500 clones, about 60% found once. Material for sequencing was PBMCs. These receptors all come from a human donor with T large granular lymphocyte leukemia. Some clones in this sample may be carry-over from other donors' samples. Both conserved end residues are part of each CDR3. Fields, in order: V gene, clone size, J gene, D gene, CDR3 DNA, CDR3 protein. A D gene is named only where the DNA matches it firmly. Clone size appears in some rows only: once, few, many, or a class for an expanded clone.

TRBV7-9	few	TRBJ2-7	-	TGTGCCAGCAGCTTAGCGGCATCCTACGAGCAGTACTTC	CASSLAASYEQYF
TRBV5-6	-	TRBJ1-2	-	TGTGCCAGCAGCTTGGCCTCGGGGCCGCAAACCTATGGCTACACCTTC	CASSLASGPQTYGYTF
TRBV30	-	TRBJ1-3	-	TGTGCCTGGAGTGTTGGACACTCCTCTGGAAACACCATATATTTT	CAWSVGHSSGNTIYF
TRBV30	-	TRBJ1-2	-	TGTGCCTGGAGTGAACAGGCTAACTATGGCTACACCTTC	CAWSEQANYGYTF
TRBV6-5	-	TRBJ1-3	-	TGTGCCAGCAGCTCCGGACAAGTCGGGGGAAACACCATATATTTT	CASSSGQVGGNTIYF
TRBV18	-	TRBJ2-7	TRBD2	TGTGCCAGCTCACCGAGGCTAGCGGGGAGCTCCTACGAGCAGTACTTC	CASSPRLAGSSYEQYF
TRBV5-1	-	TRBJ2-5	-	TGCGCCAGCAGCTTGGGCGGGGGCCTCCAAGAGACCCAGTACTTC	CASSLGGGLQETQYF
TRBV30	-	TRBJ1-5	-	TGTGCCTGGAGTGTAGGGGCTAGCAATCAGCCCCAGCATTTT	CAWSVGASNQPQHF
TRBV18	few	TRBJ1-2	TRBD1	TGTGCCAGCTCACCAGAAAAAGGGGGCAACTATGGCTACACCTTC	CASSPEKGGNYGYTF
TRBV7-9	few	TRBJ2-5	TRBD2	TGTGCCAGCAGTCGTAGCGGGGGGGAGACCCAGTACTTC	CASSRSGGETQYF
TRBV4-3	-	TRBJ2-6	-	TGCGCCAGCAGCCAAGATATAGGGACAGGGGCCAACGTCCTGACTTTC	CASSQDIGTGANVLTF
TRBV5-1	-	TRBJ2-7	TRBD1	TGCGCCAGCAGCTCCGAAGGACAGGGGGTCTCCTACGAGCAGTACTTC	CASSSEGQGVSYEQYF
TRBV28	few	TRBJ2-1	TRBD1	TGTGCCAGCAGTTCGGGACAGGCGCTCTACAATGAGCAGTTCTTC	CASSSGQALYNEQFF
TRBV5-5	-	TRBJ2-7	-	TGTGCCAGCAGCAGAGGGGACTTCTACGAGCAGTACTTC	CASSRGDFYEQYF
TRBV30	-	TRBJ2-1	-	TGTGCCTGGTCAACCGGGACAAGGTCCTACAATGAGCAGTTCTTC	CAWSTGTRSYNEQFF
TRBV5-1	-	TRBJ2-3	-	TGCGCCAGCAGCCCTGGACAGAAGGATGATACGCAGTATTTT	CASSPGQKDDTQYF
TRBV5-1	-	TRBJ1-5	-	TGCGCCAGCTCCTCGACGGCGGGGAGCAATCAGCCCCAGCATTTT	CASSSTAGSNQPQHF
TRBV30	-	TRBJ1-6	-	TGTGCCTGGAGTGAAGTTTATAATTCACCCCTCCACTTT	CAWSEVYNSPLHF
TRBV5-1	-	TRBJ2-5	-	TGCGCCAGCAGCCCACCCCAGGGGGGGGGAGGAGAGACCCAGTACTTC	CASSPPQGGGGETQYF
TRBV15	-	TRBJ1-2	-	TGTGCCACCAGCAGAGATCCGGGGAGAGGCTACACCTTC	CATSRDPGRGYTF
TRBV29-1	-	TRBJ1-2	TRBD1	TGCAGCGTTGAAGGGACAGGGGTTAGTTATGGCTACACCTTC	CSVEGTGVSYGYTF
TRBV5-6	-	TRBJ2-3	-	TGTGCCAGCAGCTTGGAGGCAGGGTTCGCAGATACGCAGTATTTT	CASSLEAGFADTQYF
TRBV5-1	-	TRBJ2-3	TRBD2	TGCGCCAGCAGCCCGGATTTAGCGGGGGGCACAGATACGCAGTATTTT	CASSPDLAGGTDTQYF
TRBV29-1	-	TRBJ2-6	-	TGCAGCGTGCTCCCTCGGGATCCTGGGGCCAACGTCCTGACTTTC	CSVLPRDPGANVLTF
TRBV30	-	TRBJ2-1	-	TGTGCCTGGAGTGTAACCGGGAGTGAGCAGTTCTTC	CAWSVTGSEQFF
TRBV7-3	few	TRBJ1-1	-	TGTGCCAGCAGCTTCTCAAACACTGAAGCTTTCTTT	CASSFSNTEAFF
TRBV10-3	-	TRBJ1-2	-	TGTGCTACCCAACGCGAGGATGCTAACTATGGCTACACCTTC	CATQREDANYGYTF
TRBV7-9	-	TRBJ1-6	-	TGTGCCAGCAGCTTAGACGGCAGGGAAAGATCACCCCTCCACTTT	CASSLDGRERSPLHF
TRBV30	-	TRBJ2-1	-	TGTGCCTGGAGCCCCCAGACCCACAATGAGCAGTTCTTC	CAWSPQTHNEQFF
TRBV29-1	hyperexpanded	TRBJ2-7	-	TGCAGCGTTGAAGTGGGGCCCGAGCAGTACTTC	CSVEVGPEQYF
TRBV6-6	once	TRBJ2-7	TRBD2	TGTGCCAGCAGTTACGATCCGACTAGCGGGGGGCACCACTTC	CASSYDPTSGGHHF
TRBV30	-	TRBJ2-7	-	TGTGCCTGGAGTGTTTGGCGGGGAACCTACGAGCAGTACTTC	CAWSVWRGTYEQYF
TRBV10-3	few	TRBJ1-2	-	TGTGCCATCAGTGATCTCATTGTAGATACTAACTATGGCTACACCTTC	CAISDLIVDTNYGYTF
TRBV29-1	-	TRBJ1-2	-	TGCAGCGTTGAAGTAATTGCGGGGGCGGGGAACTATGGCTACACCTTC	CSVEVIAGAGNYGYTF
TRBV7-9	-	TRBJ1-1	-	TGTGCCAGTAGAGTGGCCCGGGGGCAAGACACTGAAGCTTTCTTT	CASRVARGQDTEAFF
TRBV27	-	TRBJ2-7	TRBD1	TGTGCCAGCAGTCTAGGGACAGAGTACGAGCAGTACTTC	CASSLGTEYEQYF
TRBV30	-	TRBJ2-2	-	TGTGCAAGGGGGTCCAACACCGGGGAGCTGTTTTTT	CARGSNTGELFF
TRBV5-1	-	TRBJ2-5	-	TGCGCCAGCAGCTTGGTAGCCTGGGAGACCCAGTACTTC	CASSLVAWETQYF
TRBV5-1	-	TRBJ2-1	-	TGCGCCAGCAGCCAAGCAAACTCCTACAATGAGCAGTTCTTC	CASSQANSYNEQFF
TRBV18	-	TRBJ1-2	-	TGTGCCAGCCAGGATTTAGAGGGGGGCTACACCTTC	CASQDLEGGYTF
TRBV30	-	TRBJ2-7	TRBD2	TGTGCCTGGACCCCGGGACTAGCAGGGGAGCAGTACTTC	CAWTPGLAGEQYF
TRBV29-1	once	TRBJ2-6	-	TGCAGCGTTCTTCGATACGCCGACTCTGGGGCCAACGTCCTGACTTTC	CSVLRYADSGANVLTF
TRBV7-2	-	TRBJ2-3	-	TGTGCCAGCAGCTTATTGGGGGACCCTAGCACAGATACGCAGTATTTT	CASSLLGDPSTDTQYF
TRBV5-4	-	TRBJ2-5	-	TGTGCCAGCAGCTTGACGATCAGGAGTCAAGAGACCCAGTACTTC	CASSLTIRSQETQYF
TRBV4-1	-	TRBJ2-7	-	TGCGCCAGCGGTCCTTCCTACGAGCAGTACTTC	CASGPSYEQYF
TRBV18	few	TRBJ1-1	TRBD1	TGTGCCAGCTCACCCCCGGCAGGGACAGGGGGCGAGATCTTT	CASSPPAGTGGEIF
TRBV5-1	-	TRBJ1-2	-	TGCGCCAGCAGCTCGCAGGAGAACTATGGCTACACCTTC	CASSSQENYGYTF
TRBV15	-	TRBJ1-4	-	TGTGCCACCAGCAAAAGGCGGACCGGGACTACTAATGAAAAACTGTTTTTT	CATSKRRTGTTNEKLFF